A selection of T cell receptor beta chains follows, all from one sample in a study of blood T cell repertoires in COVID-19. Produced via immunoSEQ multiplex PCR; TCRdb's table is partial and in-frame only. The sample records just under 60,000 clones, around 88% being singletons. What was sequenced was peripheral blood. These receptors originate from a man between 60 and 75 years old with acute or convalescent COVID-19. Both conserved end residues are part of each CDR3. Some rows have no size entry. The others give once, few or many, or a class for an expanded clone.

abundance | j_gene | v_gene | CDR3aa
- | TRBJ2-5 | TRBV2 | CASGGAEETQYF
once | TRBJ2-7 | TRBV13 | CASSRLDSSYEQYF
- | TRBJ2-1 | TRBV5-1 | CASSPRQQFNEQFF
- | TRBJ1-2 | TRBV30 | CAWSAGGAEGYTF
- | TRBJ1-1 | TRBV3-1/TRBV3-2 | CASSPLWGGTEAFF
- | TRBJ1-5 | TRBV28 | CASRDGTHLNQPQHF
- | TRBJ2-6 | TRBV5-6 | CASSSLVGQQPSGANVLTF
- | TRBJ1-2 | TRBV5-8 | CASSYSSLKWTGDNYGYTF
- | TRBJ2-2 | TRBV27 | CASSIYGTGDTGELFF
- | TRBJ2-7 | TRBV27 | CASSPLGTILPYEQYF
- | TRBJ1-5 | TRBV4-1 | CASSRAQQGSNQPQHF
few | TRBJ2-1 | TRBV7-3 | CASSLGGYNNEQFF
- | TRBJ2-3 | TRBV28 | CASSLGTSGTTDTQYF
few | TRBJ2-2 | TRBV24-1 | CATRGGRNTGELFF
- | TRBJ2-7 | TRBV28 | CASRPPGTSVYEQYF
- | TRBJ2-7 | TRBV18 | CASSTYLYEQYF
- | TRBJ2-5 | TRBV9 | CASSVAGTRQETQYF
- | TRBJ2-7 | TRBV24-1 | CATSDSYEQYF
- | TRBJ2-1 | TRBV27 | CASSAPGTPTNEQFF
- | TRBJ1-5 | TRBV28 | CASTIPQGSQPQHF
- | TRBJ2-3 | TRBV18 | CASARTGGTDTQYF
- | TRBJ2-3 | TRBV5-4 | CASRAGVGPYTDTQYF
few | TRBJ1-1 | TRBV27 | CASSSLSAHGGLDTEAFF
- | TRBJ1-5 | TRBV19 | CASSDRGQPQHF
- | TRBJ2-1 | TRBV6-2/TRBV6-3 | CASSQRTSGTYNEQFF
- | TRBJ2-1 | TRBV4-1 | CASSQDRSWRDGRDEQFF
- | TRBJ2-2 | TRBV5-1 | CASSTQGFSHTGELFF
- | TRBJ2-7 | TRBV30 | CAWSGGGAYEQYF
- | TRBJ2-2 | TRBV10-2 | CASSPRGTGELFF
- | TRBJ1-2 | TRBV2 | CASSYTGDGYTF
few | TRBJ1-4 | TRBV28 | CASRRRTGFDEKLFF
- | TRBJ2-7 | TRBV27 | CASSPSGGYEQYF
- | TRBJ1-1 | TRBV2 | CASSEIGQGMNTEAFF
once | TRBJ2-3 | TRBV5-4 | CASIPKPGQAFSTDTQYF
- | TRBJ1-5 | TRBV28 | CASSRTGDSNQPQHF
- | TRBJ1-2 | TRBV28 | CASSSVNRFSNYGYTF
- | TRBJ2-7 | TRBV14 | CASRWRASGIEQYF
- | TRBJ2-3 | TRBV19 | CASSTTSFRPQAQYF
- | TRBJ1-1 | TRBV23-1 | CASSPEGLRNTEAFF
- | TRBJ1-1 | TRBV27 | CASSYRGRGTEAFF
- | TRBJ2-3 | TRBV10-3 | CAISDRQRSTDTQYF
- | TRBJ1-6 | TRBV5-1 | CASRKTGGSPLHF
- | TRBJ1-2 | TRBV6-5 | CASTRQGSRGYTF